This T cell receptor beta chain is drawn from a study of blood T cells in healthy people across ages. Then a second PCR, running about 6 to 12 cycles, was carried out with a sample-barcoded 5' primer and a J-beta primer mix. The authors tagged each cDNA molecule using a template-switch adaptor with 12 random nucleotides. TCRdb itself ran the 5' RACE reads through MiXCR, one entry per CDR3 protein. The data hold hundreds of thousands of distinct CDR3 sequences, with more than 20% observed a single time. The CDR3 is made up of 15 amino acids. Germline assignment: CDR1 SGHKS and CDR2 YYEKEE (reference sequence). This clonotype was seen a few times.

The clonotype comes from a man aged 65 to 79 in good health. The sample taken for sequencing was blood. This sequence joins TRBV5-5 and TRBJ2-5, with 8 bases lining up with TRBD2. TRBJ2-1 explains the end of the DNA better; the J call may be wrong. The CDR3 protein is CASRISGTYNSEQFF. Written as DNA, the CDR3 is TGTGCCAGCAGAATTAGCGGGACCTACAATAGTGAGCAGTTCTTC.